Listed below are T cell receptor beta chains from one sample, sequenced in a study of blood T cell repertoires in COVID-19. Profiled with immunoSEQ multiplex PCR; TCRdb holds only in-frame clones, not every one. The repertoire holds 260,000 or so clones, with more than 70% as singletons. Input material: peripheral blood. The receptors originated from an elderly man with acute or convalescent COVID-19. The CDR3 runs from the conserved cysteine through the conserved F or W. Fields, in order: CDR3 DNA, CDR3 protein, clone size, D gene, J gene, V gene. A D gene is named only where the DNA matches it firmly. Clone size is not always given. Where it is, it says once, few, many or a class for expanded clones.

CDR3nt: TGTGCCAGCAGCCATGTCTCAGGGTTAAGCTCCTACAATGAGCAGTTCTTC
CDR3aa: CASSHVSGLSSYNEQFF
abundance: .
d_gene: .
j_gene: TRBJ2-1
v_gene: TRBV11-3

CDR3nt: TGTGCCAGCAGCCGAGATGGCAGGGGTGACGGCTACACCTTC
CDR3aa: CASSRDGRGDGYTF
abundance: .
d_gene: .
j_gene: TRBJ1-2
v_gene: TRBV7-9

CDR3nt: TGTGCCAGCAGTGCCGCAGGGGCAGTTTATCAAGAGACCCAGTACTTC
CDR3aa: CASSAAGAVYQETQYF
abundance: .
d_gene: .
j_gene: TRBJ2-5
v_gene: TRBV2

CDR3nt: TGCAGCGTTGAGAGGGCAGATACGCAGTATTTT
CDR3aa: CSVERADTQYF
abundance: .
d_gene: .
j_gene: TRBJ2-3
v_gene: TRBV29-1

CDR3nt: TGTGCCAGCAGCGGCCAGCGGGGGGGATTTTATGAGCAGTTCTTC
CDR3aa: CASSGQRGGFYEQFF
abundance: .
d_gene: TRBD2
j_gene: TRBJ2-1
v_gene: TRBV9

CDR3nt: TGCGCCAGCACAGGGGTGTTGAGCTCCTACAATGAGCAGTTCTTC
CDR3aa: CASTGVLSSYNEQFF
abundance: .
d_gene: .
j_gene: TRBJ2-1
v_gene: TRBV5-1

CDR3nt: TGTGCCAGCCGGGACAGGGGGCTTGTCACTGAAGCTTTCTTT
CDR3aa: CASRDRGLVTEAFF
abundance: once
d_gene: TRBD1
j_gene: TRBJ1-1
v_gene: TRBV6-5

CDR3nt: TGTGCCAGCAGCATACAGGTCGGTGGGAACACTGAAGCTTTCTTT
CDR3aa: CASSIQVGGNTEAFF
abundance: .
d_gene: .
j_gene: TRBJ1-1
v_gene: TRBV5-4

CDR3nt: TGCGCCAGCAGCTTATCGGGGGCCTACAATGAGCAGTTCTTC
CDR3aa: CASSLSGAYNEQFF
abundance: once
d_gene: .
j_gene: TRBJ2-1
v_gene: TRBV5-1

CDR3nt: TGTGCCAGCAGTGATCTCCCGGGTGGAAACACCATATATTTT
CDR3aa: CASSDLPGGNTIYF
abundance: .
d_gene: .
j_gene: TRBJ1-3
v_gene: TRBV6-1

CDR3nt: TGTGCCAGCAGCTTTAGCGGGAGCTCCTACAATGAGCAGTTCTTC
CDR3aa: CASSFSGSSYNEQFF
abundance: few
d_gene: TRBD2
j_gene: TRBJ2-1
v_gene: TRBV7-3

CDR3nt: TGCGCCAGCAGCCAACCCGGGGGGACAGGGACAGATACGCAGTATTTT
CDR3aa: CASSQPGGTGTDTQYF
abundance: .
d_gene: TRBD1
j_gene: TRBJ2-3
v_gene: TRBV4-1

CDR3nt: TGTGCCAGCAGCCAGCGAATGAACACTGAAGCTTTCTTT
CDR3aa: CASSQRMNTEAFF
abundance: .
d_gene: .
j_gene: TRBJ1-1
v_gene: TRBV3-1/TRBV3-2

CDR3nt: TGTGCCAGCAGCAATGGGCGCCTCTCAACTAATGAAAAACTGTTTTTT
CDR3aa: CASSNGRLSTNEKLFF
abundance: .
d_gene: .
j_gene: TRBJ1-4
v_gene: TRBV5-8

CDR3nt: TGCGCCAGCTTTTTGGGGGTACAGGGGAGGACTGAAGCTTTCTTT
CDR3aa: CASFLGVQGRTEAFF
abundance: .
d_gene: TRBD1
j_gene: TRBJ1-1
v_gene: TRBV5-1

CDR3nt: TGCGCCAGCAGCGAGGTCGGGATCCCTAACACCGGGGAGCTGTTTTTT
CDR3aa: CASSEVGIPNTGELFF
abundance: once
d_gene: .
j_gene: TRBJ2-2
v_gene: TRBV5-1

CDR3nt: TGTGCCAGTAGTATAGACCGCGTCAGGGACTCTGGGGGGACAGATACGCAGTATTTT
CDR3aa: CASSIDRVRDSGGTDTQYF
abundance: few
d_gene: .
j_gene: TRBJ2-3
v_gene: TRBV19

CDR3nt: TGTGCCAGCAGCTTAGTTCCAGCGGGGGGGGGAGAGACCCAGTACTTC
CDR3aa: CASSLVPAGGGETQYF
abundance: .
d_gene: TRBD2
j_gene: TRBJ2-5
v_gene: TRBV11-1

CDR3nt: TGCGCCAGCAGCATACGGGACTCAGGAAACACTGAAGCTTTCTTT
CDR3aa: CASSIRDSGNTEAFF
abundance: .
d_gene: .
j_gene: TRBJ1-1
v_gene: TRBV5-1

CDR3nt: TGTGCCAGCAGCTTAGGGGCAGGGGCCACCGGGGAGCTGTTTTTT
CDR3aa: CASSLGAGATGELFF
abundance: .
d_gene: .
j_gene: TRBJ2-2
v_gene: TRBV11-2

CDR3nt: TGTGCCAGCAGTTTACAGGTTAAAAACATTCAGTACTTC
CDR3aa: CASSLQVKNIQYF
abundance: .
d_gene: .
j_gene: TRBJ2-4
v_gene: TRBV28

CDR3nt: TGTGCCAGCAGCCTGGGAGGGGCCAGGACAGATAATTCACCCCTCCACTTT
CDR3aa: CASSLGGARTDNSPLHF
abundance: .
d_gene: .
j_gene: TRBJ1-6
v_gene: TRBV9

CDR3nt: TGTGCCAGCAGGGGGACAGGGCCTTTTCGGGGCTACACCTTC
CDR3aa: CASRGTGPFRGYTF
abundance: once
d_gene: TRBD1
j_gene: TRBJ1-2
v_gene: TRBV6-5